The next 27 T cell receptor beta chains were all read from a single sample in a study of blood T cell repertoires in COVID-19. TCRdb's table, derived via immunoSEQ multiplex PCR, lists solely in-frame clones and lacks some. The data show 200,000 to 300,000 clones, with about 88% seen just once and 0.99% held by the top ten. The specimen sequenced was peripheral blood. The receptors shown here come from a woman in her 40s who had recovered from COVID-19.

The chain links TRBV7-2 to TRBJ2-1; 15 nucleotides align to TRBD2. The germline V gene encodes CDR1 SGHTA and CDR2 FQGNSA. The CDR3 runs to 18 residues. J lost 8 bases, V lost 2 bases, and 10 bases had no gene match. The CDR3 DNA reads as TGTGCCAGCAGCTTACCCCCGGGACTAGCGGGAGGTCGCGATGAGCAGTTCTTC. Translation gives CASSLPPGLAGGRDEQFF.

The CDR3 bases are TGTGCCAGCGCGGAGGGTGGCCTAGCGGCCACGCAGTATTTT. It encodes CASAEGGLAATQYF. The V gene is TRBV6-5, the J gene TRBJ2-3; TRBD2 matches at 7 bases. The CDR3 contains 14 residues. The V gene's germline CDR1 is MNHEY and CDR2 SVGAGI. J was trimmed by 9 bases and V by 8 bases; bases with no gene match: 14.

The rearrangement links TRBV4-1 to TRBJ2-4; maybe TRBD2 (5 bases). V shed 0 bases and J shed 4 bases, with 13 bases lying between them. In germline, CDR1 is MGHRA, CDR2 YSYEKL. There are 16 residues in the CDR3. CDR3 sequence (DNA): TGCGCCAGCAGCCAAGACGTGGGCGGGTTAAAAAACATTCAGTACTTC. Translated, it gives CASSQDVGGLKNIQYF.

The gene calls are TRBV7-8 and TRBJ1-2; TRBD1 matches 8 bases. V trimming: 1 base; J trimming: 3 bases; junction bases outside the gene matches: 4. The CDR3 runs to 15 residues. CDR1 is SGHVS and CDR2 is FQNEAQ in the germline V gene. CDR3 residues: CASSLGHRGDYGYTF. CDR3 sequence (DNA): TGTGCCAGCAGCTTAGGCCACAGGGGGGACTATGGCTACACCTTC.

V gene TRBV5-1 combines with J gene TRBJ2-1; 8 nucleotides agree with TRBD1. This CDR3 has 15 residues. The germline CDR1 and CDR2 sequences are SGHRS and YFSETQ. The V and J ends lost 3 bases and 2 bases, in that order; junction bases with no gene match: 4. CDR3 amino acids: CASSSQGEAYNEQFF. CDR3 sequence (DNA): TGCGCCAGCAGCTCACAGGGGGAGGCCTACAATGAGCAGTTCTTC. The full variable domain, completed using reference TRBV5-1 and TRBJ2-1, is KAGVTQTPRYLIKTRGQQVTLSCSPISGHRSVSWYQQTPGQGLQFLFEYFSETQRNKGNFPGRFSGRQFSNSRSEMNVSTLELGDSALYLCASSSQGEAYNEQFFGPGTRLTVL.

The rearrangement joins TRBV19 to TRBJ2-3, with no clear D. This CDR3 region has 13 residues. V lost 3 bases and J lost 8, with 12 bases in between. Germline V lookup: CDR1 LNHDA, CDR2 SQIVND (reference sequence). The CDR3 spells CASSIGPTGTQYF. CDR3 coding DNA: TGTGCCAGTAGTATCGGTCCCACGGGTACGCAGTATTTT.

This clone is a singleton in its sample. The rearrangement joins TRBV5-1 to TRBJ2-7, with 7 bases aligning to TRBD1. V dropped 0 bases and J dropped 0; count of bases not matched to a gene: 6. The CDR3 is made up of 16 amino acids. Germline V gene sequence: CDR1 SGHRS, CDR2 YFSETQ. The CDR3 bases are TGCGCCAGCAGCTTGGCCCAGACAGGGACCTCCTACGAGCAGTACTTC. Its protein is CASSLAQTGTSYEQYF.

This clone was counted a single time. The rearrangement uses TRBV24-1 and TRBJ1-2, with a weak D call TRBD1 (5 bases). Germline CDR1 and CDR2: KGHDR and SFDVKD. The CDR3 is 15 residues long. Trimming pared 4 bases from V and 6 bases from J, leaving 17 bases between. The CDR3: CATSEPGSGADGYTF. CDR3 nucleotides: TGTGCCACCAGTGAACCCGGGAGCGGGGCGGATGGCTACACCTTC.

This sequence joins TRBV24-1 and TRBJ2-1, with TRBD2 matching over 7 bases. J gave up 8 bases and V 3 bases, and 9 bases lay outside the gene matches. Germline loops: CDR1 KGHDR, CDR2 SFDVKD. The length of the CDR3 is 15 residues. CDR3 nucleotide sequence: TGTGCCACCAGTGATGGGCGTAGCGGGTACCATGAGCAGTTCTTC. Translated: CATSDGRSGYHEQFF.

This clone came up many times. The rearrangement uses TRBV5-1 and TRBJ2-7, with 10 bases lining up with TRBD1. Germline V CDR1 and CDR2: SGHRS, YFSETQ. Trimming at V came to 4 bases and at J to 3 bases, leaving 10 bases not matched to a gene. The CDR3 is 16 residues long. The DNA for the CDR3 is TGCGCCAGCAGCCCTAGACAGGGGGCGGCTGGCTACGAGCAGTACTTC. Its protein product is CASSPRQGAAGYEQYF.

V is TRBV5-1 and J is TRBJ2-1; 7 bases are shared with TRBD2. The CDR3 has 14 residues. Germline V gene lookup returns CDR1 SGHRS and CDR2 YFSETQ. V lost 4 bases to trimming and J lost 5 bases; unmatched junction nucleotides: 6. The CDR3 region has the DNA TGCGCCAGCAGCCCCGGGGGGTCCCACAATGAGCAGTTCTTC. This gives the protein CASSPGGSHNEQFF.

In DNA form, the CDR3 reads TGTGCCAGCAGTTACTCCGGGACAGCCAATGAAAAACTGTTTTTT. This translates into CASSYSGTANEKLFF. This chain uses TRBV6-2 or TRBV6-3 with TRBJ1-4; 7 bases fit TRBD1. Trimming took 0 bases from V and 5 from J; bases not matched to a gene: 3. This CDR3 region has 15 residues. Germline assignment: CDR1 MNHEY and CDR2 SVGEGT.

The rearrangement joins TRBV4-3 to TRBJ1-1; D gene uncertain. The CDR3 covers 13 residues. V was shortened by 3 bases and J by 0 bases, with 5 bases between the two germline ends. Germline V gene data show CDR1 as LGHNA and CDR2 as YSLEER. The CDR3 DNA follows: TGCGCCAGCAGCCAGGCCATGAACACTGAAGCTTTCTTT. Residues: CASSQAMNTEAFF.

CDR3 DNA sequence: TGTGCCAGCAGCCAATCTCCCGACCGGGGGGGCGAGCAGTACGTC. This encodes CASSQSPDRGGEQYV. The V call is TRBV16, the J call TRBJ2-7; TRBD2 agrees at 8 bases. Germline CDR1 KGHSY, CDR2 FQNENV. The CDR3 is made up of 15 amino acids. V lost 0 bases and J lost 6; bases outside the gene matches: 7.

The sample holds a few counts of this clone. Other DNA sequences within the sample encode an identical CDR3. This chain connects TRBV7-3 to TRBJ2-6; a weak D match, TRBD1 (5 bases). CDR1 is SGHTA, CDR2 FQGTGA, per germline. The CDR3 is 14 amino acids. The V end lost 5 bases, the J end lost 2 bases, and 7 bases lay between the germline ends. CDR3 nucleotide sequence: TGTGCCAGCAGCCCCAGGGCTGGGGCCAACGTCCTGACTTTC. This gives the protein CASSPRAGANVLTF.

This chain links TRBV6-5 with TRBJ1-2; 8 bases map to TRBD1. CDR3 length equals 15 residues. V gave up 2 bases and J gave up 4 bases; unmatched junction bases: 6. CDR1 is MNHEY, CDR2 SVGAGI, per germline. CDR3 residues: CASSYGGQAPYGYTF. CDR3 DNA sequence: TGTGCCAGCAGTTACGGGGGACAGGCCCCCTATGGCTACACCTTC.

V is TRBV11-2 and J is TRBJ1-4, with a possible D match to TRBD1 (6 bases). Between the trimmed V and J ends, which lost 5 bases and 7 bases, there was a span of 20 bases. CDR1 and CDR2 from the germline V gene are SGHAT and FQNNGV. The CDR3 spans 16 residues. The CDR3 coding sequence is TGTGCCAGCAGCAAAAGGGGGGGGGCCGTTGGTGAAAAACTGTTTTTT. It encodes CASSKRGGAVGEKLFF.

The chain recombines TRBV9 with TRBJ2-5, with TRBD2 identical over 7 bases. CDR3 length equals 16 residues. The germline V gene has CDR1 SGDLS and CDR2 YYNGEE. With V trimmed by 0 bases and J by 1 base, 6 bases remained unmatched. The CDR3 coding sequence is TGTGCCAGCAGCGTAGGAGTGGCTAGCGGCCAAGAGACCCAGTACTTC. It yields the protein CASSVGVASGQETQYF.

V and J are TRBV7-2 and TRBJ1-1; D perhaps matches TRBD1 (6 bases). The CDR3 is made up of 16 amino acids. Trimming took off 7 bases at V and 5 bases at J, with 23 bases between the two ends. The germline V gene has CDR1 SGHTA and CDR2 FQGNSA. As DNA, the CDR3 is TGTGCCAGCACCCAGCGAGGGGGGGCTTTGTATACTGAAGCTTTCTTT. Residues: CASTQRGGALYTEAFF.

Here the CDR3 DNA reads TGTGCCAACGGAGGGACGGGGGGCTACACCTTC. Protein sequence: CANGGTGGYTF. This chain links TRBV2 with TRBJ1-2, with TRBD1 as a possible D gene (5 bases). The CDR3 consists of 11 residues. The V gene lost 10 bases and the J gene lost 8 bases, with 14 bases spanning the gap. Germline loops: CDR1 SNHLY, CDR2 FYNNEI.

The chain combines TRBV27 with TRBJ2-5; D may be TRBD2 (6 bases). Germline-derived CDR1 and CDR2 are MNHEY and SMNVEV (reference sequence). Trimming removed 5 bases from V and 7 bases from J, with 14 bases in between. The CDR3 runs 13 residues. The CDR3 sequence is CASSPPGGGTQYF. The CDR3 nucleotides read TGTGCCAGCAGTCCCCCCGGGGGTGGGACCCAGTACTTC.

This clone was counted between two and nine times. The genes are TRBV2 and TRBJ1-4; D gene unclear. The ends were cut back, 5 bases at V and 8 bases at J, with 6 bases in the middle. CDR3 length: 11 residues. The germline CDR1 and CDR2 sequences are SNHLY and FYNNEI. CDR3 sequence reads: CASSRAEKLFF. DNA of the CDR3: TGTGCCAGCAGTCGCGCGGAAAAACTGTTTTTT.

V gene TRBV28 combines with J gene TRBJ2-1; 8 nucleotides align to TRBD2. This CDR3 comprises 12 residues. After removal of 8 bases from V and 14 bases from J, the junction contained 11 bases not matched to a gene. CDR1 is MDHEN and CDR2 is SYDVKM in the germline V gene. In nucleotides, the CDR3 is TGTGCCAGCGGCCTTAGGGGGACTAGGGAGTTCTTC. As protein: CASGLRGTREFF.

V gene TRBV19 combines with J gene TRBJ2-1, with 8 bases lining up with TRBD1. This CDR3 has 15 amino acids. Per germline, CDR1 LNHDA and CDR2 SQIVND (reference sequence). The trim removed 4 bases at V and 12 bases at J, leaving 14 bases unmatched. The CDR3, as DNA: TGTGCCAGTAGTAACAGGGGGTTCCCCTTCGAGGGGCAGTTCTTC. Amino acids: CASSNRGFPFEGQFF.

The chain carries TRBV9 and TRBJ2-7; TRBD2 matches 7 bases. The CDR3 sequence is 14 residues long. Germline trimming cut 0 bases from V and 7 bases from J; bases unmatched to any gene: 7. Germline V gene sequence: CDR1 SGDLS, CDR2 YYNGEE. The CDR3 nucleotides read TGTGCCAGCAGCGTAGCGGGAGCGCGGGGGGAGCAGTACTTC. This gives the protein CASSVAGARGEQYF.

This chain connects TRBV5-1 to TRBJ1-2, with D possibly TRBD1 on 5 matching bases. The CDR3 spans 15 residues. The V gene's germline CDR1 is SGHRS and CDR2 YFSETQ. Between the trimmed V and J ends, which lost 4 bases and 8 bases, there was a span of 21 bases. This CDR3 reads CASSARDFQSEGYTF. CDR3 in DNA: TGCGCCAGCAGCGCCCGGGACTTCCAAAGTGAGGGCTACACCTTC. Drawing the rest from reference TRBV5-1 and TRBJ1-2, the complete variable domain is KAGVTQTPRYLIKTRGQQVTLSCSPISGHRSVSWYQQTPGQGLQFLFEYFSETQRNKGNFPGRFSGRQFSNSRSEMNVSTLELGDSALYLCASSARDFQSEGYTFGSGTRLTVV.

The chain links TRBV7-2 to TRBJ1-4; 7 nucleotides align to TRBD1. The germline CDR1 and CDR2 sequences are SGHTA and FQGNSA. V dropped 0 bases and J dropped 7; count of bases not matched to a gene: 5. This CDR3 has 15 amino acids. In nucleotides, the CDR3 is TGTGCCAGCAGCTTAGCGACAGGGCGGAGTGAAAAACTGTTTTTT. The encoded protein is CASSLATGRSEKLFF.